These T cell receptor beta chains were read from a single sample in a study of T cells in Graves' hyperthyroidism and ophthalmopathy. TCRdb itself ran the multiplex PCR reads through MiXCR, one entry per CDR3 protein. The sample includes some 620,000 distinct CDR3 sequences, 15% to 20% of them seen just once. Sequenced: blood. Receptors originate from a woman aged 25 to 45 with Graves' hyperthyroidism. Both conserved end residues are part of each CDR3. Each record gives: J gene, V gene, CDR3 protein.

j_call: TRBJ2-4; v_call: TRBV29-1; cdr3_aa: CSVGENIQYF
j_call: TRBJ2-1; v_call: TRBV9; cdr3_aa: CASSAGTSGSSDEQFF
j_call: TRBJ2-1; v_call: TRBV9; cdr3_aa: CASSGEGGSGNYNEQFF
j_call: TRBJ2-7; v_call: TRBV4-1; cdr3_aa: CASSQGPGRSSYEQYF
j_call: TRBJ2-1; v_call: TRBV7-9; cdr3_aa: CASSSRGLSSYNEQFF
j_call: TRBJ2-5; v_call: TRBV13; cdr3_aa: CASSLGHYPAEREGPGRAQYF
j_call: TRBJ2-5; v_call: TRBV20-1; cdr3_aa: CSATNPSFRDSARGTQYF
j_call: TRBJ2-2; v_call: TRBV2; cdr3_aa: CASRRTSGSFDGELFF
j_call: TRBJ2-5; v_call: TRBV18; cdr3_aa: CASSLGPKETQYF
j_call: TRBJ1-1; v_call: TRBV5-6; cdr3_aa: CASSLGTTLEGFF
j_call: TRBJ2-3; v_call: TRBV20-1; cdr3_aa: CSAEVPGTSGLTDTQYF
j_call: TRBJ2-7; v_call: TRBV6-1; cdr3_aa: CASYPGQGGDEQYF
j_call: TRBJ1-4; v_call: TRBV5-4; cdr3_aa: CASSAQTANEKLFF
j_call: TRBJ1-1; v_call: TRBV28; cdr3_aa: CASSFPQAINTEAFF
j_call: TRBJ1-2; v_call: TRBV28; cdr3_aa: CASSPYWADYTF
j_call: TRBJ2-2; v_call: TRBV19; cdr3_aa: CASSILGGDTGELFF
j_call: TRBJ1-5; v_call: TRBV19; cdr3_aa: CASSPLGTGVRSQPQHF
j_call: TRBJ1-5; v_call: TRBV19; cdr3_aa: CATRQGFSNQPQHF
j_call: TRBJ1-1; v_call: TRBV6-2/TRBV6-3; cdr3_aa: CASSYKGYRDAEAFF
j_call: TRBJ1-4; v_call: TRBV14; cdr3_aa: CASSQRVSIKANEKLFF